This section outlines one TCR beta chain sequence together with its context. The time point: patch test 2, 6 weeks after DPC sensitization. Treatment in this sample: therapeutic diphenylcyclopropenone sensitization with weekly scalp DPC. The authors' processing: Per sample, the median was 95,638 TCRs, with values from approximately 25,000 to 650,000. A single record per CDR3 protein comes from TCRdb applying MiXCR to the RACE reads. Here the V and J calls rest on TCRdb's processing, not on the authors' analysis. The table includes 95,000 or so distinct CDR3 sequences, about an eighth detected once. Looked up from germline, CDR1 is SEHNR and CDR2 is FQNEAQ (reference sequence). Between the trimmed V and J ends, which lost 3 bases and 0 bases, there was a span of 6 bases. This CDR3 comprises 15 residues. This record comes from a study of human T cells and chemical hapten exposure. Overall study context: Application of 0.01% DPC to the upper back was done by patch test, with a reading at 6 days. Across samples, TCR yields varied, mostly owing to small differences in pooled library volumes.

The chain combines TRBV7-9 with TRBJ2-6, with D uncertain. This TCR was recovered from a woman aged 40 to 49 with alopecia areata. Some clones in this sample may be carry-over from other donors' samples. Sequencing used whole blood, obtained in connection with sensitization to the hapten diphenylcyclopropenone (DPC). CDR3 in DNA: TGTGCCAGCAGCTTCGGGCTCTCTGGGGCCAACGTCCTGACTTTC. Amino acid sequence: CASSFGLSGANVLTF.